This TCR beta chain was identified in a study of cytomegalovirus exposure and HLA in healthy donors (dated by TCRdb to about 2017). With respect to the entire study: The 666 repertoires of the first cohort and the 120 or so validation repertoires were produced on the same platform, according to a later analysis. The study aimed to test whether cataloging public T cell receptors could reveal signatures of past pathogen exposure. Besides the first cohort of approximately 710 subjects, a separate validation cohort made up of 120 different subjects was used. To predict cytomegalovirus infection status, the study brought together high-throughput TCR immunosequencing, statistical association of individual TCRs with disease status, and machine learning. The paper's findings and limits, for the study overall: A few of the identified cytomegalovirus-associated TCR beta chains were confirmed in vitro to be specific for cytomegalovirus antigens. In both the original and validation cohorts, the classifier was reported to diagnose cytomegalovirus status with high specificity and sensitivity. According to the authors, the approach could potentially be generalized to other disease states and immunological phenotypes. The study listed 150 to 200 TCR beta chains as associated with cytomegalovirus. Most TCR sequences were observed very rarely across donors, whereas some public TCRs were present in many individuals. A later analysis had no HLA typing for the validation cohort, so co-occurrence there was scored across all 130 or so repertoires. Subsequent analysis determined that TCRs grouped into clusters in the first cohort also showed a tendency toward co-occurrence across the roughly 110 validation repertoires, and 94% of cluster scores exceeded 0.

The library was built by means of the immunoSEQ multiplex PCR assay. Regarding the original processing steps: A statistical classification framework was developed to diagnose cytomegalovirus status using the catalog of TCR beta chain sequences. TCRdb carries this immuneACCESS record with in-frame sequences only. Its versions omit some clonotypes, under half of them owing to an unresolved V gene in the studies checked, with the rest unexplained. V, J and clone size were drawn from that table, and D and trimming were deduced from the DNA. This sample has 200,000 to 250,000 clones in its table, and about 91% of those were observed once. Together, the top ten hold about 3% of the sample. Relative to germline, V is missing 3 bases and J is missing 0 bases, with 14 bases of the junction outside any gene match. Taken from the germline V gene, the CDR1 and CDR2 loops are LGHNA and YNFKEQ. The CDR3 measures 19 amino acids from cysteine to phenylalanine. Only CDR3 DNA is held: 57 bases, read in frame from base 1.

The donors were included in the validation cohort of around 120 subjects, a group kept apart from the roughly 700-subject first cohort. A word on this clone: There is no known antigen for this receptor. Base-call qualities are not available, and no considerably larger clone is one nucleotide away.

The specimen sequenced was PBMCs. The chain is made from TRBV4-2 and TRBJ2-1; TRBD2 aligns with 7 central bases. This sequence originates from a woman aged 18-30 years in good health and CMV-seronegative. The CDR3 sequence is CASSQASGPGVSSYNEQFF. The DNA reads TGTGCCAGCAGCCAGGCTAGCGGCCCCGGGGTAAGCTCCTACAATGAGCAGTTCTTC.